The 3 T cell receptor beta chains below come from one sample, sequenced in a study of blood T cell repertoires in COVID-19. Measured with immunoSEQ multiplex PCR; TCRdb has only the in-frame clones, and not every one. In the table there are approximately 74,000 clones, around 90% of which are singletons. Material for sequencing was peripheral blood. These receptors came from a woman aged 60-75 years with active COVID-19.

This sequence joins TRBV7-9 and TRBJ1-6; 8 bases align to TRBD1. Germline CDR1 SEHNR, CDR2 FQNEAQ (reference sequence). The CDR3 extends over 16 amino acids. The junction had 8 bases not matched to a gene; V was cut back by 3 bases and J by 7 bases. CDR3 nucleotide sequence: TGTGCCAGCAGCTTCACCGGGACAGGCCTCAATTCACCCCTCCACTTT. This encodes CASSFTGTGLNSPLHF.

The rearrangement uses TRBV6-1 and TRBJ2-1, with D uncertain. Germline values: CDR1 MNHNS, CDR2 SASEGT. The CDR3 is 13 residues long. The V end lost 1 base, the J end lost 4 bases, and 5 bases lay between the germline ends. CDR3 sequence (DNA): TGTGCCAGCAGTGAAGTTTATTACAATGAGCAGTTCTTC. Its protein product is CASSEVYYNEQFF.

The chain recombines TRBV24-1 with TRBJ2-5, with 13 positions matching TRBD2. CDR3 length: 17 amino acids. Germline CDR1 and CDR2: KGHDR and SFDVKD. The V gene end was trimmed by 9 bases and the J gene end by 4 bases; junction bases not matched to a gene: 13. The CDR3 coding sequence is TGTGCCACCTCCCCCGCGGGACTAGCGGGAAGTGGAGAGACCCAGTACTTC. This translates into CATSPAGLAGSGETQYF.